This T cell receptor beta chain was documented in a study of blood T cell repertoires in COVID-19. Study as a whole: T cells, B-cell-depleted T cells, or PBMCs provided the cDNA or gDNA that served as material.

Trimming took off 0 bases at V and 0 bases at J, with 10 bases between the two ends. Germline V gives CDR1 WSHSY, CDR2 SAAADI. This CDR3 has 16 amino acids. Profiled with immunoSEQ multiplex PCR; TCRdb holds only in-frame clones, not every one. The sample contains 110,000 or so clones, about 85% of which appear only once. The receptor was isolated from a man between 45 and 60 years old with acute or convalescent COVID-19. The sequenced material came from peripheral blood. The J gene is TRBJ2-3, the V gene TRBV10-2, with D maybe TRBD2 (5 bases). CDR3: CASSESSTISTDTQYF. The CDR3 nucleotides are TGCGCCAGCAGTGAGTCGTCGACTATCAGCACAGATACGCAGTATTTT.